The source of this T cell receptor (beta chain) is a study of CD4+ T cells in melanoma. Assay: immunoSEQ multiplex PCR; the TCRdb copy retains only in-frame clones and omits some. The sample contains over 100,000 clones, around 92% of which appear only once. V lost 2 bases to trimming and J lost 4 bases; unmatched junction nucleotides: 5. Germline V CDR1 and CDR2: LGHNA, YNFKEQ. The CDR3 runs 16 residues. This chain uses TRBV4-2 with TRBJ2-1; 10 nucleotides agree with TRBD2. The sequencing input was peripheral blood. This sequence originates from a human donor with melanoma. The CDR3 bases are TGTGCCAGCAGCCAAAAAACTAGCGGGGTTTACAATGAGCAGTTCTTC. It codes for CASSQKTSGVYNEQFF.